The 7 T cell receptor beta chains listed next were all sequenced from one sample in a study of vaccination and CD4 T cells after COVID-19. Researchers used the Oncomine TCR Beta short-read assay to sequence DNA from cultured CD4+ T cells. TCRdb used MiXCR to reprocess the PCR reads, holding one entry per CDR3 protein. The repertoire has 8,500 to 10,000 distinct CDR3 sequences, around three fifths of them found once; the top ten carry 20% to 25%. The treatment is: roughly 10-day PBMC culture with coronavirus spike peptide pools or control peptides (ViraFEST assay). Researchers collected the unexposed donor's CD4+ T cells before the COVID-19 pandemic (2011-2018). What these receptors recognize is not known. Sequencing input: CD4+ T cells from blood, cultured in vitro. The receptors come from a human donor in good health.

This sequence joins TRBV20-1 and TRBJ2-3; 9 bases map to TRBD2. This CDR3 contains 16 residues. With 3 bases clipped from V and 2 bases from J, the junction kept 9 bases outside the gene matches. Germline V gene data show CDR1 as DFQATT and CDR2 as SNEGSKA (reference sequence). CDR3 loop: CSASFGAGGYTDTQYF. Written as DNA, the CDR3 is TGCAGTGCTAGTTTCGGAGCGGGAGGCTACACAGATACGCAGTATTTT.

The chain employs TRBV25-1 and TRBJ2-3; no clear D. CDR3 length: 14 amino acids. V shed 3 bases and J shed 9 bases, with 16 bases lying between them. CDR1 is MGHDK and CDR2 is SYGVNS in the germline V gene. The CDR3 sequence is CASSEETILETQYF. CDR3 coding DNA: TGTGCCAGCAGTGAGGAAACCATCCTCGAGACGCAGTATTTT.

This clonotype was found a few times. This chain uses TRBV20-1 with TRBJ2-7; 10 bases fit TRBD1. The CDR3 contains 14 residues. CDR1 and CDR2 from the germline V gene are DFQATT and SNEGSKA (reference sequence). V was clipped by 3 bases and J by 2 bases; unmatched bases: 4. The CDR3 DNA reads TGCAGTGCTAGTCTAGGGACAGGGGCCTACGAGCAGTACTTC. This sequence encodes CSASLGTGAYEQYF.

For the CDR3, the DNA is TGCAGTGCAGCAGGGGGCTGGAATTCACCCCTCCACTTT. Translated: CSAAGGWNSPLHF. This chain links TRBV20-1 with TRBJ1-6, with 8 bases lining up with TRBD1. This CDR3 is 13 amino acids long. Germline lookup yields CDR1 DFQATT and CDR2 SNEGSKA (reference sequence). With V trimmed by 6 bases and J by 7 bases, 5 bases remained unmatched.

In nucleotides, the CDR3 is TGCAGTGCCCTTCGGGACAGGGTGGAGTATGGCTACACCTTC. Protein: CSALRDRVEYGYTF. The chain is built from TRBV20-1 and TRBJ1-2; TRBD1 agrees at 9 bases. V was clipped by 6 bases and J by 5 bases; unmatched bases: 10. This CDR3 is 14 amino acids long. Germline V lookup: CDR1 DFQATT, CDR2 SNEGSKA (reference sequence).

The V and J genes are TRBV2 and TRBJ1-1, with unresolved D. The CDR3 spans 13 residues. V gave up 4 bases and J gave up 1 base, with 7 bases separating them. In germline, CDR1 is SNHLY, CDR2 FYNNEI. The CDR3 protein is CASSVSGNTEAFF. DNA of the CDR3: TGTGCCAGCAGTGTATCCGGGAACACTGAAGCTTTCTTT.

The chain's CDR3 is CASSIGRQGASTDTQYF. The DNA for the CDR3 is TGTGCCAGTAGTATAGGTCGACAGGGGGCTAGCACAGATACGCAGTATTTT. The chain uses TRBV19 and TRBJ2-3; the match to TRBD1 covers 10 bases. The CDR3 has 17 residues. The germline gives CDR1 LNHDA, CDR2 SQIVND (reference sequence). V trimming: 1 base; J trimming: 0 bases; junction bases outside the gene matches: 4.